Shown below are 29 T cell receptor beta chains from a single sample sequenced in a study of T cells after yellow fever vaccination. TCRdb recomputed calls from the 5' RACE reads with MiXCR, one row per CDR3 protein. The sample carries 450,000 to 550,000 distinct CDR3 sequences, about 19% recorded once. The source was PBMCs, collected 15 days after the yellow fever booster vaccination. All receptors derive from a man aged 25-40 years who received the YFV17D yellow fever vaccine.

This clonotype was picked up a small number of times. The chain recombines TRBV4-3 with TRBJ2-3; D unresolved. CDR1 is LGHNA, CDR2 YSLEER, per germline. V gave up 0 bases and J gave up 2 bases, with 12 bases separating them. The CDR3 contains 16 residues. The CDR3 DNA sequence: TGCGCCAGCAGCCAAGATCGGATGATACCCACAGATACGCAGTATTTT. Translation: CASSQDRMIPTDTQYF.

The chain recombines TRBV5-1 with TRBJ2-3; 7 bases align to TRBD2. The ends lost 2 bases at V and 2 bases at J; junction bases unmatched: 5. The CDR3 extends over 15 amino acids. In germline, CDR1 is SGHRS, CDR2 YFSETQ. The CDR3 is CASSFMGGTTDTQYF. The CDR3 DNA reads as TGCGCCAGCAGCTTCATGGGAGGGACCACAGATACGCAGTATTTT.

The genes are TRBV7-9 and TRBJ1-1, with D unclear. Germline V gene lookup returns CDR1 SEHNR and CDR2 FQNEAQ (reference sequence). V lost 1 base, J lost 4 bases, and 7 bases lay in between. This CDR3 spans 13 amino acids. In nucleotides, the CDR3 is TGTGCCAGCAGCTTAGAGGCGGTCACTGAAGCTTTCTTT. Its translation: CASSLEAVTEAFF.

The CDR3 region is CAWRVNRVSTDTQYF. In nucleotides, the CDR3 is TGTGCCTGGAGGGTTAACCGAGTTAGCACAGATACGCAGTATTTT. The V call is TRBV30, the J call TRBJ2-3, with D uncertain. This CDR3 is built from 15 residues. CDR1 is GTSNPN and CDR2 is SVGIG in the germline V gene (reference sequence). V dropped 3 bases and J dropped 0 bases, with 13 bases sitting between them.

The J gene is TRBJ2-4, the V gene TRBV6-1, with a weak D call TRBD1 (5 bases). Per germline, CDR1 MNHNS and CDR2 SASEGT. Trimming pared 6 bases from V and 6 bases from J, leaving 12 bases between. CDR3 length: 13 residues. The CDR3 bases are TGTGCCAGCAGCCTAGACAGCCCAAACATTCAGTACTTC. It specifies CASSLDSPNIQYF.

This clonotype appeared a few times. The CDR3 DNA reads as TGTGCCTGGAGTGGCCTAGCGGGAGGGCCTATGGCAGATACGCAGTATTTT. Translation gives CAWSGLAGGPMADTQYF. The rearrangement uses TRBV30 and TRBJ2-3; 12 bases line up with TRBD2. After removal of 1 base from V and 4 bases from J, the junction contained 9 bases not matched to a gene. The germline CDR1 and CDR2 sequences are GTSNPN and SVGIG (reference sequence). This CDR3 is built from 17 residues.

This chain joins TRBV6-5 and TRBJ2-2, with 8 bases identical to TRBD2. The CDR3 totals 14 residues. Trimming took 4 bases from V and 3 from J; bases not matched to a gene: 1. CDR1 is MNHEY and CDR2 is SVGAGI in the germline V gene. Here the CDR3 DNA reads TGTGCCAGCAGTTCGCGGGGGGACACCGGGGAGCTGTTTTTT. This encodes CASSSRGDTGELFF.

The gene calls are TRBV10-3 and TRBJ2-5; 8 bases agree with TRBD1. The CDR3 runs 16 residues. V lost 6 bases, J lost 7 bases, and 16 bases stayed unmatched. Germline CDR1 and CDR2: ENHRY and SYGVKD. CDR3 sequence: CAIRTGAVTAGGTQYF. The CDR3 DNA follows: TGTGCCATCAGGACAGGGGCCGTTACAGCCGGGGGGACCCAGTACTTC.

V gene TRBV6-1 combines with J gene TRBJ2-1, with TRBD2 matching 7 bases. Germline lookup yields CDR1 MNHNS and CDR2 SASEGT. The trim removed 7 bases at V and 2 bases at J, leaving 11 bases unmatched. The CDR3 runs to 16 residues. The CDR3 loop is CASTYMSGATYNEQFF. The CDR3 region has the DNA TGTGCCAGCACCTATATGAGCGGGGCAACCTACAATGAGCAGTTCTTC.

V gene TRBV4-3 combines with J gene TRBJ2-5, with 8 bases lining up with TRBD1. CDR3 length equals 17 residues. J was trimmed by 4 bases and V by 0 bases; bases with no gene match: 10. Germline loops: CDR1 LGHNA, CDR2 YSLEER. Here the CDR3 reads CASSQDRLTGDGETQYF. In nucleotides, the CDR3 is TGCGCCAGCAGCCAAGATAGGTTGACAGGGGACGGAGAGACCCAGTACTTC.

The V gene is TRBV10-3, the J gene TRBJ2-1; D possibly corresponds to TRBD2 (6 bases). V was cut by 2 bases and J by 9 bases, with 14 bases left in between. CDR1 and CDR2 (germline): ENHRY, SYGVKD. The CDR3 is 14 residues long. CDR3 nucleotide sequence: TGTGCCATCAGTGAGGAACGGGAGTGGGTTGAGCAGTTCTTC. Its protein product is CAISEEREWVEQFF.

V gene TRBV3-1 combines with J gene TRBJ1-2, with D unclear. Deletions cut 6 bases from V and 2 bases from J, with 4 bases between. CDR3 length equals 11 residues. The V gene's germline CDR1 is LGHDT and CDR2 YNNKEL (reference sequence). CDR3 DNA sequence: TGTGCCAGCAGGGGCAACTATGGCTACACCTTC. It codes for CASRGNYGYTF.

In its sample, this clonotype was seen many times. This chain uses TRBV7-6 with TRBJ2-2; 9 bases map to TRBD2. The V gene's germline CDR1 is SGHVS and CDR2 FNYEAQ. This CDR3 comprises 17 residues. V was pared by 1 base and J by 0 bases, with 3 bases of the junction left unmatched. The CDR3 DNA reads TGTGCCAGCAGCTTAGAGGCTAGCGGGGCGAACACCGGGGAGCTGTTTTTT. It encodes CASSLEASGANTGELFF.

The rearrangement uses TRBV2 and TRBJ2-1; 12 bases agree with TRBD2. J was trimmed by 7 bases and V by 8 bases; bases with no gene match: 12. The CDR3 has 16 amino acids. The germline V gene has CDR1 SNHLY and CDR2 FYNNEI. This chain's CDR3 is CASEGRLAGDWNEQFF. The CDR3 coding sequence is TGTGCCAGCGAAGGAAGACTAGCGGGAGATTGGAATGAGCAGTTCTTC.

CDR3 in amino acids: CASSLVRESYEQYF. The CDR3, as DNA: TGTGCCAGCAGCTTAGTGCGGGAGTCCTACGAGCAGTACTTC. The chain couples TRBV7-2 to TRBJ2-7; 7 bases agree with TRBD2. CDR3 length: 14 amino acids. Unmatched junction bases numbered 1, after V lost 1 base and J lost 1 base. CDR1 SGHTA and CDR2 FQGNSA come from the germline V gene.

In its sample, this clonotype was seen a few times. The chain has TRBV7-2 and TRBJ2-5; weak D call: TRBD2 (6 bases). From germline, CDR1 is SGHTA and CDR2 FQGNSA. The CDR3 is 13 residues long. The V end lost 5 bases, the J end lost 2 bases, and 9 bases lay between the germline ends. CDR3 protein: CASSIGGQETQYF. The CDR3 DNA reads as TGTGCCAGCAGCATCGGAGGGCAAGAGACCCAGTACTTC.

V usage is TRBV5-1 and J usage is TRBJ2-3, with D perhaps matching TRBD2 (5 bases). The CDR3 spans 15 residues. Germline CDR1 reads SGHRS; CDR2 reads YFSETQ. Trimming took off 4 bases at V and 4 bases at J, with 16 bases between the two ends. Here the CDR3 reads CASSLTPTGADTQYF. DNA for the CDR3: TGCGCCAGCAGCCTAACCCCGACCGGGGCAGATACGCAGTATTTT. The complete variable domain, with remaining parts taken from reference TRBV5-1 and TRBJ2-3, reads KAGVTQTPRYLIKTRGQQVTLSCSPISGHRSVSWYQQTPGQGLQFLFEYFSETQRNKGNFPGRFSGRQFSNSRSEMNVSTLELGDSALYLCASSLTPTGADTQYFGPGTRLTVL.

This chain connects TRBV5-1 to TRBJ1-5; the match to TRBD1 covers 9 bases. Germline lookup yields CDR1 SGHRS and CDR2 YFSETQ. V shed 3 bases, J shed 7 bases, and the junction held 2 bases outside the gene matches. The CDR3 is 13 residues long. DNA for the CDR3: TGCGCCAGCAGCTCGGACAGGGGACAGCCCCAGCATTTT. Translating gives CASSSDRGQPQHF.

This clonotype showed up just a few times. The J gene is TRBJ2-7, the V gene TRBV7-2, with a weak D call TRBD1 (7 bases). Germline assignment: CDR1 SGHTA and CDR2 FQGNSA. The V end lost 5 bases, the J end lost 5 bases, and 16 bases lay between the germline ends. This CDR3 contains 14 residues. This CDR3 reads CASSKRTGGDEQYF. As DNA, the CDR3 is TGTGCCAGCAGCAAAAGGACAGGAGGGGACGAGCAGTACTTC.

This chain uses TRBV20-1 with TRBJ2-5; D is possibly TRBD2 (5 bases). The CDR3 extends over 14 amino acids. Trimming left V 1 base short and J 5 bases short, with 14 bases between. The V gene's germline CDR1 is DFQATT and CDR2 SNEGSKA (reference sequence). CDR3 sequence (DNA): TGCAGTGCTAGAGTTCCGGGGAGCCGGGAGACCCAGTACTTC. Protein product: CSARVPGSRETQYF.

Only a few counts were recorded for this clonotype. The chain carries TRBV12-3 or TRBV12-4 and TRBJ1-2; 7 nucleotides align to TRBD1. The CDR3 is made up of 14 amino acids. V was clipped by 5 bases and J by 6 bases; unmatched bases: 9. CDR3 bases: TGTGCCAGCAGTAAAACGACAGGGCGGAATGGCTACACCTTC. Its translation: CASSKTTGRNGYTF.

This clonotype was recorded a few times. The chain is built from TRBV7-8 and TRBJ2-2, with 7 bases fitting TRBD2. The germline V gene has CDR1 SGHVS and CDR2 FQNEAQ. V was pared by 7 bases and J by 5 bases, with 10 bases of the junction left unmatched. This CDR3 contains 15 residues. CDR3 DNA: TGTGCCAGCACCCACCCTACGGGAGGAACCGGGGAGCTGTTTTTT. Translated, it gives CASTHPTGGTGELFF.

A few counts support this clonotype. The DNA for the CDR3 is TGCGCCAGCAGCCAAGTCGGAGCCGGGGGCACAGATACGCAGTATTTT. It codes for CASSQVGAGGTDTQYF. The chain employs TRBV4-3 and TRBJ2-3; D is possibly TRBD2 (5 bases). This CDR3 is built from 16 residues. Germline assignment: CDR1 LGHNA and CDR2 YSLEER. The V gene lost 1 base and the J gene lost 1 base, with 12 bases spanning the gap.

V is TRBV28 and J is TRBJ2-2, with unresolved D. Germline CDR1 is MDHEN and CDR2 is SYDVKM. This CDR3 contains 15 residues. The ends were cut back, 3 bases at V and 6 bases at J, with 14 bases in the middle. CDR3 amino acids: CASSFSKGTAGELFF. As DNA, the CDR3 is TGTGCCAGCAGTTTCTCCAAGGGTACCGCCGGGGAGCTGTTTTTT.

This chain links TRBV4-1 with TRBJ2-2; a weak D match, TRBD1 (6 bases). V lost 2 bases, J lost 5 bases, and 9 bases lay in between. The CDR3 consists of 14 residues. The germline V gene encodes CDR1 MGHRA and CDR2 YSYEKL. This CDR3 reads CASSQPRGTGELFF. The DNA for the CDR3 is TGCGCCAGCAGCCAACCCAGGGGTACCGGGGAGCTGTTTTTT.

This clonotype was counted a single time. CDR3 nucleotides: TGTGCCAGCGCCTTTCGTGGGGGCACCTACAATGAGCAGTTCTTC. It yields the protein CASAFRGGTYNEQFF. J is TRBJ2-1 and V is TRBV19; possibly TRBD1 for D (6 bases). Trimming pared 9 bases from V and 2 bases from J, leaving 17 bases between. The germline CDR1 and CDR2 sequences are LNHDA and SQIVND (reference sequence). The CDR3 loop spans 15 amino acids.

This clonotype was recorded a few times. The chain has TRBV7-9 and TRBJ2-3; possible D gene TRBD2, 6 bases. CDR1 and CDR2 from the germline V gene are SEHNR and FQNEAQ (reference sequence). Trimming took 5 bases from V and 4 from J, leaving 13 bases between them. CDR3 length: 14 residues. This chain's CDR3 is CASSNRRDSDTQYF. CDR3 bases: TGTGCCAGCAGCAATCGGCGGGACTCAGATACGCAGTATTTT.

The V and J genes are TRBV5-1 and TRBJ2-1; possible D gene TRBD1, 6 bases. Germline V gives CDR1 SGHRS, CDR2 YFSETQ. The CDR3 sequence is 14 residues long. The V end lost 0 bases, the J end lost 6 bases, and 10 bases lay between the germline ends. In DNA form, the CDR3 reads TGCGCCAGCAGCTTGGCCCAGGGGATCAATGAGCAGTTCTTC. It specifies CASSLAQGINEQFF.

This rearrangement joins TRBV5-1 to TRBJ2-3, with 8 nucleotides matching TRBD1. This CDR3 is built from 16 residues. V shed 0 bases, J shed 4 bases, and the junction held 7 bases outside the gene matches. Germline CDR1 SGHRS, CDR2 YFSETQ. The CDR3 DNA is TGCGCCAGCAGCTTGGCCCCAGGGGGCTTATCAGATACGCAGTATTTT. As protein: CASSLAPGGLSDTQYF.